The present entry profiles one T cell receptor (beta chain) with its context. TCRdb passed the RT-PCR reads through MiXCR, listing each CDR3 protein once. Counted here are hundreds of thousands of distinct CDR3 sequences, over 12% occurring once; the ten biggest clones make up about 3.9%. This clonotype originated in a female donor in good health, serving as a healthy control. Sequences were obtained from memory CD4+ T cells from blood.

The CDR3 nucleotides are TGTGCCAGCAGCTTAGGTAGCGGATTAAGCACAGATACGCAGTATTTT. Residues: CASSLGSGLSTDTQYF. The gene calls are TRBV11-2 and TRBJ2-3, with a possible D match to TRBD2 (6 bases). The V gene lost 1 base and the J gene lost 0 bases, with 11 bases spanning the gap. Germline CDR1 is SGHAT and CDR2 is FQNNGV. The CDR3 contains 16 residues.